The 27 T cell receptor beta chains given below trace back to one sample, sequenced in a study of Graves' ophthalmopathy and Graves' hyperthyroidism. RNA transcripts were the source from which TCR beta CDR3 regions were amplified. A first-round RT-PCR used HTBI primers, followed by a second-round multiplex PCR. TCRdb ran MiXCR on the multiplex PCR reads and lists one entry per CDR3 protein. Of fewer than 650,000 distinct CDR3 sequences listed, about a fifth are singletons. The sequenced sample consisted of peripheral blood. These receptors all stem from a woman aged 18 to 35 with stable Graves' hyperthyroidism. Some clones in this sample may be carry-over from other donors' samples.

With respect to this clonotype: Since a much larger clone is just one base distant, this may be a read error. The V and J genes are TRBV24-1 and TRBJ2-6; tentatively, D is TRBD1 or TRBD2 (5 bases each). CDR1 is KGHDR, CDR2 SFDVKD, per germline. The CDR3 contains 17 residues. The CDR3 loop is CATSAKGLASGASVLTF. CDR3 nucleotides: TGTGCCACCAGTGCCAAGGGCCTAGCATCTGGGGCCAGCGTCCTGACTTTC.

Ten or more counts support this clonotype. This chain links TRBV7-2 with TRBJ1-5; D is uncertain. The V end was cut by 6 bases, the J end by 10 bases, with 19 bases between. CDR1 and CDR2 (germline): SGHTA, FQGNSA. The CDR3 sequence is 14 residues long. Here the CDR3 DNA reads TGTGCCAGCAGTACCGTGGGCCCCGCGACACCCCAGCATTTT. Its translation: CASSTVGPATPQHF.

This clonotype was observed many times. The chain is built from TRBV28 and TRBJ1-2; no firm D call. The germline V and J ends were trimmed by 6 bases and 0 bases, with 17 bases remaining between them. The length of the CDR3 is 16 residues. Germline values: CDR1 MDHEN, CDR2 SYDVKM. This CDR3 is CASRGIGSETNYGYTF. In DNA, the CDR3 is TGTGCCAGCAGGGGAATTGGGTCAGAAACTAACTATGGCTACACCTTC.

This clonotype has at least ten counts. The chain has TRBV5-1 and TRBJ1-2; 7 bases align to TRBD1. V shed 7 bases and J 3 bases; nucleotides not matched to a gene: 9. Germline loops: CDR1 SGHRS, CDR2 YFSETQ. The CDR3 is made up of 14 amino acids. The chain's CDR3 is CASARQGFDYGYTF. The CDR3, as DNA: TGCGCCAGCGCACGACAGGGTTTCGACTATGGCTACACCTTC.

Many counts were recorded for this clonotype. This rearrangement joins TRBV27 to TRBJ1-1, with TRBD1 matching 10 bases. J lost 6 bases, V lost 6 bases, and 10 bases had no gene match. The CDR3 spans 15 residues. In germline, CDR1 is MNHEY, CDR2 SMNVEV (reference sequence). CDR3 amino acids: CASSPLRDRGPEAFF. The DNA of the CDR3 is TGTGCCAGCAGCCCCCTTCGGGACAGGGGCCCTGAAGCTTTCTTT.

The chain carries TRBV2 and TRBJ2-4, with D maybe TRBD2 (6 bases). The V end was cut by 5 bases, the J end by 7 bases, with 18 bases between. Germline V gene lookup returns CDR1 SNHLY and CDR2 FYNNEI. CDR3 length: 15 residues. The CDR3, as DNA: TGTGCCAGCAGTCACTATAGAACTGGAGGGAACATTCAGTACTTC. The encoded protein is CASSHYRTGGNIQYF.

The table lists this clonotype with many counts. The CDR3 nucleotides are TGCAGTGCTAGAGATCAGGGCCGTATGAACACTGAAGCTTTCTTT. It yields the protein CSARDQGRMNTEAFF. The chain uses TRBV20-1 and TRBJ1-1; perhaps TRBD1 as D (5 bases). V was pared by 0 bases and J by 0 bases, with 11 bases between. The V gene's germline CDR1 is DFQATT and CDR2 SNEGSKA (reference sequence). This CDR3 region has 15 residues.

Only a few counts were recorded for this clonotype. This CDR3 is CASSYSGGLPDAFQETQYF. The CDR3 DNA follows: TGTGCCAGCAGTTACTCGGGGGGACTCCCCGACGCCTTCCAAGAGACCCAGTACTTC. The chain recombines TRBV6-2 or TRBV6-3 with TRBJ2-5; perhaps TRBD2 as D (6 bases). V was cut by 0 bases and J by 1 base, with 21 bases left in between. Per the germline V gene, CDR1 is MNHEY and CDR2 is SVGEGT. CDR3 size: 19 residues.

The J gene is TRBJ1-5, the V gene TRBV20-1, with D unclear. The V gene's germline CDR1 is DFQATT and CDR2 SNEGSKA (reference sequence). CDR3 length equals 15 residues. V lost 8 bases, J lost 0 bases, and 17 bases lay in between. The CDR3 sequence: CSLIAGGSSNQPQHF. The CDR3 region has the DNA TGCAGTCTAATCGCCGGCGGGTCTAGCAATCAGCCCCAGCATTTT.

As concerns this clonotype: A read error is possible here, since a much larger clone lies one base away. The chain has TRBV20-1 and TRBJ1-3; the match to TRBD1 covers 7 bases. This CDR3 spans 15 amino acids. Germline CDR1 and CDR2: DFQATT and SNEGSKA (reference sequence). The CDR3 sequence is CIARADRSSGNTIYF. CDR3 nucleotide sequence: TGCATTGCTAGAGCGGACAGGAGCTCTGGAAACACCATATATTTT.

This clonotype was detected ten times or more. V usage is TRBV20-1 and J usage is TRBJ1-3; D possibly corresponds to TRBD1 (6 bases). Germline values: CDR1 DFQATT, CDR2 SNEGSKA (reference sequence). The length of the CDR3 is 13 residues. Deletions cut 1 base from V and 6 bases from J, with 10 bases between. CDR3 sequence reads: CSARVGGINTIYF. The CDR3 nucleotides are TGCAGTGCTAGAGTTGGGGGCATAAACACCATATATTTT.

The chain employs TRBV20-1 and TRBJ1-5; 11 bases map to TRBD1. The CDR3 length is 15 residues. The J segment lost 2 bases and the V segment lost 2 bases, leaving 2 bases of the junction unmatched. Germline CDR1 DFQATT, CDR2 SNEGSKA (reference sequence). The CDR3 protein is CSARSGQGGNQPQHF. For the CDR3, the DNA is TGCAGTGCTAGATCGGGACAGGGGGGCAATCAGCCCCAGCATTTT.

This clonotype has a handful of counts. V is TRBV5-8 and J is TRBJ1-6; TRBD1 agrees at 7 bases. This CDR3 has 17 residues. CDR1 and CDR2 from the germline V gene are SGHTS and YDEGEE. Trimming took 4 bases from V and 8 from J; bases not matched to a gene: 15. The CDR3 is CASSAGEPGQLYSPLHF. DNA for the CDR3: TGTGCCAGCAGCGCGGGGGAACCGGGACAGTTGTATTCACCCCTCCACTTT.

This clonotype was detected ten times or more. The genes are TRBV18 and TRBJ1-3; D uncertain. CDR1 is KGHSH, CDR2 LQKENI, per germline. Trimming removed 2 bases at V and 4 bases at J, with 12 bases between. The length of the CDR3 is 15 residues. In DNA, the CDR3 is TGTGCCAGCTCACCAGACCCACTTTCGGGAAACACCATATATTTT. Translation: CASSPDPLSGNTIYF.

The chain employs TRBV15 and TRBJ2-7; 7 bases are a match to TRBD1. CDR3 length: 15 amino acids. CDR1 is LNHNV and CDR2 is YYDKDF in the germline V gene (reference sequence). The trim removed 3 bases at V and 0 bases at J, leaving 5 bases unmatched. Here the CDR3 reads CATSSTGEFSYEQYF. In DNA form, the CDR3 reads TGTGCCACCAGCAGCACAGGGGAGTTCTCCTACGAGCAGTACTTC.

The chain employs TRBV3-1 and TRBJ1-1, with D unresolved. From germline, CDR1 is LGHDT and CDR2 YNNKEL (reference sequence). V lost 0 bases to trimming and J lost 4 bases, with 12 bases between them. This CDR3 is 15 amino acids long. The CDR3 protein is CASSQEQVRLTEAFF. The DNA for the CDR3 is TGTGCCAGCAGCCAAGAGCAGGTACGACTCACTGAAGCTTTCTTT.

The chain couples TRBV28 to TRBJ1-5, with 7 nucleotides matching TRBD1. Unmatched junction bases numbered 8, after V lost 8 bases and J lost 7 bases. The CDR3 runs to 13 residues. Per the germline V gene, CDR1 is MDHEN and CDR2 is SYDVKM. DNA for the CDR3: TGTGCCAGCGGCGGACAGGTGGGACAGCCCCAGCATTTT. Its translation is CASGGQVGQPQHF.

The CDR3 spells CASSPKPGGTGHNSPLHF. CDR3 sequence (DNA): TGTGCCAGCTCACCCAAACCCGGTGGAACAGGCCATAATTCACCCCTCCACTTT. The chain is built from TRBV18 and TRBJ1-6, with D tentatively TRBD1 (5 bases). The CDR3 runs 18 residues. V was pared by 3 bases and J by 5 bases, with 20 bases between. Germline assignment: CDR1 KGHSH and CDR2 LQKENI.

This clonotype was seen ten or more times. The rearrangement links TRBV27 to TRBJ1-6, with D unresolved. Trimming shortened V by 3 bases and J by 6 bases, and 3 bases separated the two germline ends. Germline V gives CDR1 MNHEY, CDR2 SMNVEV (reference sequence). The CDR3 is 12 residues long. CDR3 region: CASSFRNSPLHF. The CDR3 DNA is TGTGCCAGCAGTTTCCGTAATTCACCCCTCCACTTT.

This clonotype occurred many times. V is TRBV20-1 and J is TRBJ1-2; no clear D gene. The V gene's germline CDR1 is DFQATT and CDR2 SNEGSKA (reference sequence). V lost 5 bases and J lost 0, with 10 bases in between. The length of the CDR3 is 13 residues. This chain's CDR3 is CSALIHTNYGYTF. CDR3 sequence (DNA): TGCAGTGCTCTCATACACACTAACTATGGCTACACCTTC.

CDR3 region: CASSLWTETQYF. In nucleotides, the CDR3 is TGTGCCAGCAGCTTATGGACAGAGACCCAGTACTTC. This chain uses TRBV11-2 with TRBJ2-5; D is undetermined. Trimming left V 2 bases short and J 4 bases short, with 5 bases between. CDR1 is SGHAT and CDR2 is FQNNGV in the germline V gene. The CDR3 is 12 amino acids. Full variable domain (missing parts from reference TRBV11-2 and TRBJ2-5): EAGVAQSPRYKIIEKRQSVAFWCNPISGHATLYWYQQILGQGPKLLIQFQNNGVVDDSQLPKDRFSAERLKGVDSTLKIQPAKLEDSAVYLCASSLWTETQYFGPGTRLLVL.

This clonotype was detected ten times or more. The V gene is TRBV20-1, the J gene TRBJ2-5, with TRBD1 matching 9 bases. The CDR3 is 12 amino acids. The germline V gene has CDR1 DFQATT and CDR2 SNEGSKA (reference sequence). CDR3 in DNA: TGCAGCCCGGACAGGGGACAAAAGACCCAGTACTTC. This codes for CSPDRGQKTQYF.

This chain links TRBV6-5 with TRBJ2-7, with 9 nucleotides matching TRBD1. The germline gives CDR1 MNHEY, CDR2 SVGAGI. CDR3 length: 15 amino acids. The trim removed 5 bases at V and 3 bases at J, leaving 8 bases unmatched. The CDR3 DNA follows: TGTGCCAGCAGTCTACAGGGGGCGCGTGGCTACGAGCAGTACTTC. Translating it yields CASSLQGARGYEQYF.

This clonotype was seen more than once but under ten times. The chain recombines TRBV28 with TRBJ2-7; 7 bases line up with TRBD1. The CDR3 totals 14 residues. Germline-derived CDR1 and CDR2 are MDHEN and SYDVKM. Germline trimming cut 1 base from V and 6 bases from J; bases unmatched to any gene: 6. The DNA of the CDR3 is TGTGCCAGCAGTTTATTCCCCACAGGGGTCGAGCAGTACTTC. Protein sequence: CASSLFPTGVEQYF.

V and J are TRBV13 and TRBJ1-3; no reliable D call. V was clipped by 0 bases and J by 0 bases, with 6 bases between them. The CDR3 loop spans 15 amino acids. CDR1 and CDR2 (germline): PRHDT, FYEKMQ (reference sequence). CDR3: CASSLGITSGNTIYF. The CDR3 DNA follows: TGTGCCAGCAGCTTAGGAATTACCTCTGGAAACACCATATATTTT.

This chain connects TRBV2 to TRBJ1-2; TRBD1 aligns across 8 bases. Germline CDR1 reads SNHLY; CDR2 reads FYNNEI. This CDR3 is built from 17 residues. With 6 bases clipped from V and 4 bases from J, the junction kept 16 bases outside the gene matches. CDR3 sequence (DNA): TGTGCCAGCAGGCGCATAGGGACAGGAGATATACGCTATGGCTACACCTTC. Amino acids: CASRRIGTGDIRYGYTF.

The chain employs TRBV7-2 and TRBJ2-5, with 12 bases lining up with TRBD1. The CDR3 spans 18 residues. The V gene's germline CDR1 is SGHTA and CDR2 FQGNSA. V trimming: 2 bases; J trimming: 5 bases; junction bases outside the gene matches: 12. The CDR3 reads CASSLTNAGTGGGETQYF. The DNA of the CDR3 is TGTGCCAGCAGCTTAACGAACGCCGGGACAGGGGGCGGCGAGACCCAGTACTTC.